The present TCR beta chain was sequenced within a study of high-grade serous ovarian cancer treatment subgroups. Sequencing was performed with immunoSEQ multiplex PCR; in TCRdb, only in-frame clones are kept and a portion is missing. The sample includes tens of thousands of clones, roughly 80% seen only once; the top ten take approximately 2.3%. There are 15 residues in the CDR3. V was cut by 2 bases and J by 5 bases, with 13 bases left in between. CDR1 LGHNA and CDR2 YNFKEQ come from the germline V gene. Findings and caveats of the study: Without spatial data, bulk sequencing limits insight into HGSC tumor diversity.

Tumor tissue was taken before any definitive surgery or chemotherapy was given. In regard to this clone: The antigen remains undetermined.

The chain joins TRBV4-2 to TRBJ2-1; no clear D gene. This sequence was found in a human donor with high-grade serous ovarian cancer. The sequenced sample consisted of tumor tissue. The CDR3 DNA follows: TGTGCCAGCAGCCAAAGACTCCTGCAAAACAATGAGCAGTTCTTC. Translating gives CASSQRLLQNNEQFF.